This TCR beta chain came from a study of T cells after yellow fever vaccination. TCRdb processed the 5' RACE reads anew with MiXCR; each CDR3 protein has one entry. In the table there are roughly 400,000 distinct CDR3 sequences, under 20% of which are singletons. About this clonotype: Its antigen is undetermined.

The V gene's germline CDR1 is LGHDT and CDR2 YNNKEL (reference sequence). The germline V and J ends were trimmed by 5 bases and 4 bases, with 14 bases remaining between them. CDR3 length equals 15 residues. Study-wide points: Once the booster was given, most primary-vaccination clones reappeared, at approximately 97% for CD4 and over 75% for CD8. The secondary response was weaker, and its peak arrived faster, on day 5 versus 15.

This clonotype was sampled from a man in his late teens or twenties who received the YFV17D yellow fever vaccine. This specimen consisted of PBMCs, obtained before the yellow fever booster vaccination. This chain uses TRBV3-1 with TRBJ2-2; no clear D. Here the CDR3 reads CASSETLEFTGELFF. CDR3 coding DNA: TGTGCCAGCAGCGAAACTCTAGAATTCACCGGGGAGCTGTTTTTT.